Detailed here is one T cell receptor beta chain. Antigen: not known. Nashville, Tennessee was home to all donors, who were Caucasian adults. Original processing notes: In the immunoSEQ data, sequences were junction-only and lacked quality scores, so filtering differed. Only in-frame clones appear in the TCRdb table, and some are missing; sequencing was by immunoSEQ multiplex PCR. D and trimming were read from the DNA, whereas the V and J calls and clone size are those reported in that table. The data contain about 450,000 clones, around 79% of them singletons. This sample was included in a study of shared clonotypes between healthy human individuals. Per the germline V gene, CDR1 is SGHVS and CDR2 is FNYEAQ. The CDR3 is 16 amino acids. V lost 1 base and J lost 0, with 11 bases in between. General study points: Only blood samples were collected, and tissue repertoires likely differ. Sequencing depth was predicted to influence how clonotypes are shared among donors.

Material: PBMCs. This sequence joins TRBV7-6 and TRBJ2-3, with a tentative D call TRBD2 (6 bases). The receptor was isolated from a woman in her forties in good health. Some clones in this sample may be carry-over from other donors' samples. The CDR3 sequence is CASSLDGSGSTDTQYF. Here the CDR3 DNA reads TGTGCCAGCAGCTTAGATGGTAGCGGAAGCACAGATACGCAGTATTTT.